The 20 T cell receptor beta chains given below trace back to one sample, sequenced in a study of STAT5B mutations in CD4+ large granular lymphocyte leukemia. Assay: immunoSEQ multiplex PCR; the TCRdb copy retains only in-frame clones and omits some. The sample yields 25,000 to 35,000 clones, about four fifths seen once. The sample consisted of CD4+ T cells from blood buffy coats. The receptors were sampled from a human donor in good health.

The V and J genes are TRBV7-6 and TRBJ1-3; D not certain. The germline V gene has CDR1 SGHVS and CDR2 FNYEAQ. This CDR3 comprises 16 residues. Trimming cost V 3 bases and J 0 bases, with 12 bases left between them. The CDR3 is CASSFSGSRSGNTIYF. The DNA for the CDR3 is TGTGCCAGCAGCTTTTCGGGCAGTCGCTCTGGAAACACCATATATTTT.

V and J are TRBV19 and TRBJ1-1; D might be TRBD1 (5 bases). This CDR3 has 13 residues. The germline gives CDR1 LNHDA, CDR2 SQIVND (reference sequence). Between the trimmed V and J ends, which lost 7 bases and 4 bases, there was a span of 13 bases. Here the CDR3 DNA reads TGTGCCAGTATTTCTCCGGGGGGCACTGAAGCTTTCTTT. It yields the protein CASISPGGTEAFF.

DNA of the CDR3: TGTGCCAGCAGCTTGGGACTATGGGCTAAGGAGCAGTACTTC. This gives the protein CASSLGLWAKEQYF. The rearrangement uses TRBV5-5 and TRBJ2-7, with D maybe TRBD2 (5 bases). With 0 bases removed from V and 7 bases from J, the gap between germline ends came to 14 bases. Germline CDR1 reads SGHKS; CDR2 reads YYEKEE (reference sequence). This CDR3 has 14 residues.

This rearrangement joins TRBV28 to TRBJ1-5; 9 positions agree with TRBD1. J lost 0 bases, V lost 5 bases, and 5 bases had no gene match. The CDR3 is 16 amino acids. Germline loops: CDR1 MDHEN, CDR2 SYDVKM. The CDR3, as DNA: TGTGCCAGCAGTGATCCGGGACAGGGTAGCAATCAGCCCCAGCATTTT. Protein product: CASSDPGQGSNQPQHF.

J is TRBJ2-7 and V is TRBV9; D is perhaps TRBD1 (6 bases). The CDR3 covers 15 residues. From germline, CDR1 is SGDLS and CDR2 YYNGEE. The germline V and J ends were trimmed by 4 bases and 4 bases, with 18 bases remaining between them. The CDR3 reads CASSPRGGFGYEQYF. The CDR3 nucleotides read TGTGCCAGCAGCCCTAGAGGGGGTTTTGGGTACGAGCAGTACTTC.

The chain has TRBV23-1 and TRBJ2-7; no reliable D call. TRBV23-1 is an open reading frame whose function is uncertain. The CDR3 consists of 11 residues. Trimming cost V 5 bases and J 6 bases, with 8 bases left between them. This chain's CDR3 is CASSGRTEQYF. CDR3 DNA: TGCGCCAGCAGTGGACGTACCGAGCAGTACTTC.

This clone was counted between two and nine times. The chain links TRBV28 to TRBJ1-2, with D unresolved. The V gene's germline CDR1 is MDHEN and CDR2 SYDVKM. The CDR3 runs 12 residues. Trimming cost V 2 bases and J 2 bases, with 3 bases left between them. CDR3 coding DNA: TGTGCCAGCAGTTTAATGAACTATGGCTACACCTTC. The encoded protein is CASSLMNYGYTF.

This chain's CDR3 is CASSGQGAGNEQFF. The CDR3 nucleotides are TGTGCCAGCAGCGGACAGGGGGCTGGAAATGAGCAGTTCTTC. The genes are TRBV2 and TRBJ2-1; 11 bases map to TRBD1. The CDR3 extends over 14 amino acids. With V trimmed by 6 bases and J by 7 bases, 5 bases remained unmatched. Germline assignment: CDR1 SNHLY and CDR2 FYNNEI.

The CDR3 reads CASSLAPGNYGYTF. For the CDR3, the DNA is TGTGCCAGCAGCTTAGCACCGGGAAACTATGGCTACACCTTC. This chain uses TRBV7-9 with TRBJ1-2; D is uncertain. The germline gives CDR1 SEHNR, CDR2 FQNEAQ (reference sequence). The ends were cut back, 0 bases at V and 2 bases at J, with 7 bases in the middle. This CDR3 spans 14 amino acids.

This clone was seen only a few times. The chain employs TRBV7-9 and TRBJ2-2; unclear D gene. V was clipped by 3 bases and J by 7 bases, with 18 bases between them. Germline loops: CDR1 SEHNR, CDR2 FQNEAQ (reference sequence). This CDR3 contains 16 residues. Written as DNA, the CDR3 is TGTGCCAGCAGCTTGCGGCCCAGGACGAACGACGGGGAGCTGTTTTTT. Protein product: CASSLRPRTNDGELFF.

DNA for the CDR3: TGTGCCAGCAGTTTTCCCGGGGAGCTGTTTTTT. It is translated as CASSFPGELFF. V and J are TRBV28 and TRBJ2-2; D call uncertain. The V gene's germline CDR1 is MDHEN and CDR2 SYDVKM. Trimming pared 3 bases from V and 6 bases from J, leaving 2 bases between. The CDR3 runs 11 residues.

V and J are TRBV30 and TRBJ1-6; D is uncertain. This CDR3 contains 16 residues. Germline values: CDR1 GTSNPN, CDR2 SVGIG (reference sequence). Trimming removed 0 bases at V and 8 bases at J, with 17 bases between. The CDR3 protein is CAWSVPRLHEDSPLHF. The CDR3 region has the DNA TGTGCCTGGAGTGTACCCCGCTTACACGAGGATTCACCCCTCCACTTT.

The V and J genes are TRBV18 and TRBJ2-1; D assignment may be TRBD1 or TRBD2 (7 bases each). This CDR3 is 16 amino acids long. The V and J ends lost 5 bases and 1 base respectively, with 15 bases between them. The germline gives CDR1 KGHSH, CDR2 LQKENI. Here the CDR3 DNA reads TGTGCCAGCTCATCCAGGGGGGGGAGATCCTACAATGAGCAGTTCTTC. Its translation: CASSSRGGRSYNEQFF. Using reference TRBV18 and TRBJ2-1 for the parts outside the CDR3, the full variable domain is NAGVMQNPRHLVRRRGQEARLRCSPMKGHSHVYWYRQLPEEGLKFMVYLQKENIIDESGMPKERFSAEFPKEGPSILRIQQVVRGDSAAYFCASSSRGGRSYNEQFFGPGTRLTVL.

As DNA, the CDR3 is TGCAGCGCCGACCCAACTAGCGGGGCCTACAATGAGCAGTTCTTC. Translating gives CSADPTSGAYNEQFF. The rearrangement joins TRBV29-1 to TRBJ2-1, with TRBD2 identical over 10 bases. The germline CDR1 and CDR2 sequences are SQVTM and ANQGSEA. V dropped 7 bases and J dropped 2; count of bases not matched to a gene: 8. This CDR3 region has 15 residues.

This clone was seen a few times. The chain joins TRBV19 to TRBJ1-2; perhaps TRBD1 as D (6 bases). V was shortened by 8 bases and J by 4 bases, with 17 bases between the two germline ends. Germline V gives CDR1 LNHDA, CDR2 SQIVND (reference sequence). This CDR3 is 14 amino acids long. Here the CDR3 reads CASSGHSLGYGYTF. For the CDR3, the DNA is TGTGCCAGTTCGGGACATTCGCTTGGCTATGGCTACACCTTC.

Only a few counts were recorded for this clone. This rearrangement joins TRBV10-1 to TRBJ1-5; D is unresolved. The germline gives CDR1 WNHNN, CDR2 SYGVQD (reference sequence). This CDR3 spans 13 amino acids. V was trimmed by 0 bases and J by 4 bases, leaving 4 bases between them. The CDR3 DNA sequence: TGCGCCAGCAGTGAGTCGGGAAATCAGCCCCAGCATTTT. This sequence encodes CASSESGNQPQHF.

The chain is built from TRBV18 and TRBJ2-7, with 14 nucleotides matching TRBD2. With V trimmed by 3 bases and J by 0 bases, 1 base remained unmatched. CDR1 and CDR2 from the germline V gene are KGHSH and LQKENI. The CDR3 extends over 16 amino acids. CDR3 sequence (DNA): TGTGCCAGCTCACCCGGGACTAGCGGGGGCTCCTACGAGCAGTACTTC. As protein: CASSPGTSGGSYEQYF.

This clone was seen a handful of times. The chain has TRBV18 and TRBJ2-3; 7 bases fit TRBD2. The CDR3 covers 15 residues. Unmatched junction bases numbered 4, after V lost 2 bases and J lost 2 bases. Germline CDR1 KGHSH, CDR2 LQKENI. The chain's CDR3 is CASSPRTRDTDTQYF. Here the CDR3 DNA reads TGTGCCAGCTCACCAAGGACTAGAGACACAGATACGCAGTATTTT.

This chain uses TRBV9 with TRBJ1-1; D remains ambiguous. Trimming removed 6 bases from V and 4 bases from J, with 13 bases in between. This CDR3 spans 13 amino acids. Germline V lookup: CDR1 SGDLS, CDR2 YYNGEE. CDR3: CASTRATSTEAFF. CDR3 nucleotide sequence: TGTGCCAGCACTCGGGCGACGAGCACTGAAGCTTTCTTT.

This chain uses TRBV7-9 with TRBJ2-1; 7 positions match TRBD2. The V and J ends lost 5 bases and 0 bases, in that order; junction bases with no gene match: 4. The CDR3 runs to 15 residues. Germline V gives CDR1 SEHNR, CDR2 FQNEAQ (reference sequence). The CDR3 coding sequence is TGTGCCAGCAGCGTGCTAGCGGCCTCCTACAATGAGCAGTTCTTC. This encodes CASSVLAASYNEQFF. The variable domain in full, with the rest retrieved from reference TRBV7-9 and TRBJ2-1, is DTGVSQNPRHKITKRGQNVTFRCDPISEHNRLYWYRQTLGQGPEFLTYFQNEAQLEKSRLLSDRFSAERPKGSFSTLEIQRTEQGDSAMYLCASSVLAASYNEQFFGPGTRLTVL.